Each of the 31 T cell receptor beta chains below was sequenced from the same sample in a study of cytomegalovirus exposure and HLA in healthy donors (dated by TCRdb to 2016 to 2017). The library was obtained by the immunoSEQ multiplex PCR assay. A mixture of 60 forward primers for TCR Vbeta segments and 13 reverse primers for TCR Jbeta segments was used in the multiplex PCR. In its TCRdb copy, this immuneACCESS table keeps in-frame sequences only and misses some clones. Where compared with another copy, unresolved V genes explain less than half of these, and the others have no known cause. The sample has some 200,000 clones on record, roughly 80% of them singletons. Clones ranked in the top ten supply about 6% of the sample. Sequenced material: PBMCs. The receptors stem from a man aged 40-49 years in good health and CMV-seropositive.

V and J are TRBV4-3 and TRBJ2-5, with D possibly being TRBD2 (5 bases). The germline V gene encodes CDR1 LGHNA and CDR2 YSLEER. The CDR3 loop spans 14 amino acids. V lost 3 bases, J lost 4 bases, and 12 bases lay in between. The CDR3 DNA sequence: TGCGCCAGCAGCCAGGAGGCTTTTAGAGAGACCCAGTACTTC. This codes for CASSQEAFRETQYF.

This clone occurred a few times. V and J are TRBV7-2 and TRBJ2-7; 11 bases fit TRBD2. The CDR3 is 15 residues long. Germline CDR1 SGHTA, CDR2 FQGNSA. V shed 4 bases and J 2 bases; nucleotides not matched to a gene: 4. This CDR3 reads CASSSGTSGPYEQYF. The CDR3, as DNA: TGTGCCAGCAGCTCCGGGACTAGCGGCCCCTACGAGCAGTACTTC. The whole variable domain, filled in from reference TRBV7-2 and TRBJ2-7, reads GAGVSQSPSNKVTEKGKDVELRCDPISGHTALYWYRQSLGQGLEFLIYFQGNSAPDKSGLPSDRFSAERTGGSVSTLTIQRTQQEDSAVYLCASSSGTSGPYEQYFGPGTRLTVT.

This chain uses TRBV19 with TRBJ2-1; 11 nucleotides agree with TRBD1. The CDR3 is 15 residues long. Germline trimming cut 5 bases from V and 7 bases from J; bases unmatched to any gene: 7. Germline lookup yields CDR1 LNHDA and CDR2 SQIVND (reference sequence). CDR3 sequence: CASSFPGQGGNEQFF. The CDR3 bases are TGTGCCAGTAGTTTCCCGGGACAGGGGGGGAATGAGCAGTTCTTC.

This chain joins TRBV7-2 and TRBJ2-2; 7 bases are shared with TRBD1. CDR1 is SGHTA and CDR2 is FQGNSA in the germline V gene. The CDR3 covers 14 residues. Trimming took 5 bases from V and 3 from J; bases not matched to a gene: 3. In nucleotides, the CDR3 is TGTGCCAGCAGCCCCGACAGGGACACCGGGGAGCTGTTTTTT. Translated, it gives CASSPDRDTGELFF.

This clone was found a few times. The chain combines TRBV2 with TRBJ1-1; 8 bases are shared with TRBD1. The CDR3 is 15 residues long. The J segment lost 1 base and the V segment lost 3 bases, leaving 4 bases of the junction unmatched. Per germline, CDR1 SNHLY and CDR2 FYNNEI. This CDR3 is CASSDGTGANTEAFF. In DNA form, the CDR3 reads TGTGCCAGCAGTGACGGGACAGGAGCGAACACTGAAGCTTTCTTT.

Of note for this clone: Other DNA sequences in the same sample also yield this CDR3. J is TRBJ2-3 and V is TRBV20-1; D perhaps matches TRBD2 (6 bases). The CDR3 is 11 amino acids. The V and J ends lost 2 bases and 6 bases respectively, with 6 bases between them. Germline V gene sequence: CDR1 DFQATT, CDR2 SNEGSKA (reference sequence). For the CDR3, the DNA is TGCAGTGCTAGACTAGCGGATACGCAGTATTTT. Amino acid sequence: CSARLADTQYF.

The count of this clone is one. V gene TRBV9 combines with J gene TRBJ1-5; 9 bases match TRBD1. J was trimmed by 5 bases and V by 8 bases; bases with no gene match: 8. Germline V gives CDR1 SGDLS, CDR2 YYNGEE. CDR3 length: 14 residues. CDR3 in amino acids: CASYKTGGDQPQHF. The CDR3 region has the DNA TGTGCCAGTTATAAGACAGGGGGGGATCAGCCCCAGCATTTT.

The chain employs TRBV27 and TRBJ1-1, with D possibly TRBD1 on 5 matching bases. Germline V gene data show CDR1 as MNHEY and CDR2 as SMNVEV (reference sequence). Trimming cost V 4 bases and J 0 bases, with 9 bases left between them. This CDR3 comprises 14 residues. Here the CDR3 reads CASSSGRMNTEAFF. CDR3 DNA: TGTGCCAGCAGTTCAGGGAGGATGAACACTGAAGCTTTCTTT.

The rearrangement joins TRBV14 to TRBJ2-1, with 7 bases fitting TRBD2. V lost 4 bases and J lost 10; bases outside the gene matches: 13. The length of the CDR3 is 15 residues. Germline CDR1 and CDR2: SGHDN and FVKESK. For the CDR3, the DNA is TGTGCCAGCAGCCCCATCGAAACTAGGGAGGGCGAGCAGTTCTTC. Translating gives CASSPIETREGEQFF.

The V call is TRBV11-2, the J call TRBJ2-7; a possible D gene is TRBD1 (7 bases). The V and J ends lost 1 base and 1 base respectively, with 8 bases between them. The CDR3 covers 14 residues. Germline V gene lookup returns CDR1 SGHAT and CDR2 FQNNGV. Written as DNA, the CDR3 is TGTGCCAGCAGCTTAGCAGGGGGGTCCTACGAGCAGTACTTC. Encoded protein: CASSLAGGSYEQYF.

The chain recombines TRBV6-4 with TRBJ2-3, with D perhaps TRBD2 (5 bases). V gave up 4 bases and J gave up 0 bases, with 5 bases separating them. Germline V CDR1 and CDR2: MRHNA, SNTAGT. The CDR3 consists of 13 residues. CDR3 in DNA: TGTGCCAGCAGTGCTAGCAGCACAGATACGCAGTATTTT. It codes for CASSASSTDTQYF.

V usage is TRBV27 and J usage is TRBJ2-1; D not certain. Germline V gene data show CDR1 as MNHEY and CDR2 as SMNVEV (reference sequence). V was shortened by 6 bases and J by 10 bases, with 10 bases between the two germline ends. CDR3 length equals 11 residues. The CDR3 DNA sequence: TGTGCCAGCAGAGACAATCGGGAGCAGTTCTTC. Protein product: CASRDNREQFF.

The gene calls are TRBV7-8 and TRBJ1-2, with no clear D. Trimming took 1 base from V and 6 from J, leaving 9 bases between them. This CDR3 comprises 13 residues. Germline CDR1 SGHVS, CDR2 FQNEAQ. The CDR3 protein is CASSLVLGHGYTF. The CDR3 coding sequence is TGTGCCAGCAGCTTAGTTTTGGGCCATGGCTACACCTTC.

This clone occurred once. The J gene is TRBJ2-1, the V gene TRBV5-1; 10 bases map to TRBD2. Trimming cost V 4 bases and J 0 bases; bases outside gene matches: 4. This CDR3 contains 16 residues. CDR1 is SGHRS and CDR2 is YFSETQ in the germline V gene. The CDR3, as DNA: TGCGCCAGCAGCGCACTAGCGGGGAGCTCCTACAATGAGCAGTTCTTC. This encodes CASSALAGSSYNEQFF.

V and J are TRBV2 and TRBJ1-6, with D perhaps matching TRBD1 (5 bases). Germline loops: CDR1 SNHLY, CDR2 FYNNEI. Trimming left V 8 bases short and J 9 bases short, with 20 bases between. The CDR3 covers 15 residues. The CDR3 nucleotides are TGTGCCAGCTCACCCCAGGGAGGGAAAATTTCACCCCTCCACTTT. This encodes CASSPQGGKISPLHF.

The rearrangement joins TRBV19 to TRBJ2-5; perhaps TRBD1 as D (5 bases). The closer fit of TRBJ2-7 to the DNA end suggests the J call may be wrong. The germline CDR1 and CDR2 sequences are LNHDA and SQIVND (reference sequence). The CDR3 length is 12 residues. The CDR3 reads CASSGDSYEQYF. CDR3 DNA: TGTGCCAGTAGTGGAGACAGTTACGAGCAGTACTTC.

The CDR3 reads CASSPVLAEAFF. Written as DNA, the CDR3 is TGTGCCAGCAGCCCGGTGTTGGCTGAAGCTTTCTTT. This chain connects TRBV7-9 to TRBJ1-1; D is unclear. Trimming removed 5 bases at V and 6 bases at J, with 10 bases between. The germline V gene has CDR1 SEHNR and CDR2 FQNEAQ (reference sequence). The CDR3 contains 12 residues.

This clone was detected a few times. The DNA for the CDR3 is TGTGCCGGACGCTCGACAGGGAGCCATGAGCAGTTCTTC. This sequence encodes CAGRSTGSHEQFF. The V and J genes are TRBV28 and TRBJ2-1; 7 positions agree with TRBD1. With V trimmed by 11 bases and J by 8 bases, 12 bases remained unmatched. The CDR3 extends over 13 amino acids. Germline values: CDR1 MDHEN, CDR2 SYDVKM.

This clone was seen a handful of times. This chain connects TRBV7-9 to TRBJ1-5; TRBD1 aligns across 9 bases. CDR3 size: 16 residues. The V gene's germline CDR1 is SEHNR and CDR2 FQNEAQ (reference sequence). J was trimmed by 3 bases and V by 5 bases; bases with no gene match: 8. The CDR3 here is CASSATGTGINQPQHF. In DNA, the CDR3 is TGTGCCAGCAGCGCAACCGGGACAGGGATCAATCAGCCCCAGCATTTT.

The rearrangement uses TRBV18 and TRBJ2-7, with TRBD2 matching over 7 bases. The germline CDR1 and CDR2 sequences are KGHSH and LQKENI. After removal of 2 bases from V and 3 bases from J, the junction contained 4 bases not matched to a gene. This CDR3 is 14 amino acids long. Here the CDR3 reads CASSPASGDYEQYF. The CDR3 nucleotides read TGTGCCAGCTCACCAGCAAGCGGGGACTACGAGCAGTACTTC.

The rearrangement links TRBV9 to TRBJ2-7; 8 nucleotides match TRBD2. This CDR3 is built from 13 residues. J was trimmed by 3 bases and V by 3 bases; bases with no gene match: 2. Germline V gene sequence: CDR1 SGDLS, CDR2 YYNGEE. Here the CDR3 DNA reads TGTGCCAGCAGCGGGAGCGGGGGCTACGAGCAGTACTTC. Residues: CASSGSGGYEQYF. The variable domain in full, completed from reference TRBV9 and TRBJ2-7, reads DSGVTQTPKHLITATGQRVTLRCSPRSGDLSVYWYQQSLDQGLQFLIQYYNGEERAKGNILERFSAQQFPDLHSELNLSSLELGDSALYFCASSGSGGYEQYFGPGTRLTVT.

This clone was counted between two and nine times. The rearrangement links TRBV7-2 to TRBJ2-7; D is undetermined. V lost 5 bases and J lost 2, with 7 bases in between. Germline-derived CDR1 and CDR2 are SGHTA and FQGNSA. CDR3 length: 12 residues. DNA of the CDR3: TGTGCCAGCAGCCCGTCCCCCTACGAGCAGTACTTC. This sequence encodes CASSPSPYEQYF.

The chain joins TRBV14 to TRBJ2-5; D perhaps matches TRBD2 (7 bases). This CDR3 spans 16 amino acids. Germline-derived CDR1 and CDR2 are SGHDN and FVKESK. Trimming pared 2 bases from V and 0 bases from J, leaving 13 bases between. The CDR3 sequence is CASSQQGGVYQETQYF. CDR3 nucleotides: TGTGCCAGCAGCCAACAAGGGGGGGTGTACCAAGAGACCCAGTACTTC.

Regarding this clone: Germline is not matched at one junction end, which may reflect a read error. V and J are TRBV7-9 and TRBJ1-6; D gene unclear. The CDR3 contains 12 residues. Germline CDR1 and CDR2: SEHNR and FQNEAQ (reference sequence). The CDR3 sequence: CSSSLPNSPLHF. In nucleotides, the CDR3 is TGTTCCAGCAGCTTACCGAATTCACCCCTCCACTTT.

This rearrangement joins TRBV19 to TRBJ1-5, with 8 nucleotides matching TRBD1. The germline V gene has CDR1 LNHDA and CDR2 SQIVND (reference sequence). This CDR3 has 15 amino acids. J lost 6 bases, V lost 6 bases, and 10 bases had no gene match. CDR3 DNA: TGTGCCAGTAGAAACGACAGGGGCGGCGGTCAGCCCCAGCATTTT. Protein: CASRNDRGGGQPQHF.

The genes are TRBV6-6 and TRBJ1-2; 9 bases align to TRBD1. The CDR3 runs 16 residues. V shed 0 bases, J shed 4 bases, and the junction held 6 bases outside the gene matches. Germline V gives CDR1 MNHNY, CDR2 SVGAGI (reference sequence). The CDR3 sequence: CASSYSSTGGPYGYTF. CDR3 coding DNA: TGTGCCAGCAGTTACTCGAGTACAGGGGGCCCCTATGGCTACACCTTC.

The chain joins TRBV4-1 to TRBJ2-5, with 8 bases that match TRBD2. CDR1 and CDR2 from the germline V gene are MGHRA and YSYEKL. Germline trimming cut 0 bases from V and 2 bases from J; bases unmatched to any gene: 8. This CDR3 is built from 17 residues. CDR3 nucleotide sequence: TGCGCCAGCAGCCAAGAGGGGGTGGTAGCGGGGCAAGAGACCCAGTACTTC. Translating gives CASSQEGVVAGQETQYF.

CDR3 region: CSAGRAGNTIYF. CDR3 nucleotides: TGTTCCGCCGGCAGGGCCGGAAACACCATATATTTT. V is TRBV7-9 and J is TRBJ1-3, with D possibly being TRBD1 (5 bases). The length of the CDR3 is 12 residues. Germline V lookup: CDR1 SEHNR, CDR2 FQNEAQ (reference sequence). Full variable domain (outside the CDR3, taken from reference TRBV7-9 and TRBJ1-3): DTGVSQNPRHKITKRGQNVTFRCDPISEHNRLYWYRQTLGQGPEFLTYFQNEAQLEKSRLLSDRFSAERPKGSFSTLEIQRTEQGDSAMYLCSAGRAGNTIYFGEGSWLTVV.

The chain joins TRBV5-5 to TRBJ1-3, with D unclear. Germline V gene lookup returns CDR1 SGHKS and CDR2 YYEKEE (reference sequence). The V end was cut by 3 bases, the J end by 0 bases, with 13 bases between. CDR3 length: 16 amino acids. The CDR3 nucleotides are TGTGCCAGCAGCTCCCATGGTAGAGGCTCTGGAAACACCATATATTTT. Its protein product is CASSSHGRGSGNTIYF.

The V call is TRBV25-1, the J call TRBJ2-2, with a possible D match to TRBD1 (7 bases). The V gene's germline CDR1 is MGHDK and CDR2 SYGVNS. The ends were cut back, 4 bases at V and 4 bases at J, with 13 bases in the middle. The CDR3 extends over 15 amino acids. CDR3 in amino acids: CASSVTRGPTGELFF. The CDR3 DNA follows: TGTGCCAGCAGTGTGACTAGGGGGCCCACCGGGGAGCTGTTTTTT.

The V gene is TRBV27, the J gene TRBJ1-5, with 7 bases identical to TRBD1. The J segment lost 2 bases and the V segment lost 4 bases, leaving 11 bases of the junction unmatched. This CDR3 has 17 amino acids. The germline V gene has CDR1 MNHEY and CDR2 SMNVEV (reference sequence). DNA for the CDR3: TGTGCCAGCAGTTCCATAACAGGGGTGGGTCGCAATCAGCCCCAGCATTTT. Its protein product is CASSSITGVGRNQPQHF.